These 12 T cell receptor beta chains came from one sample sequenced in a study of cytotoxic CD8 clonotypes in ibrutinib-treated CLL. The table came from immunoSEQ multiplex PCR; TCRdb's copy has only in-frame clones and leaves some out. The sample lists under 300,000 clones, 60% to 75% occurring once. Sequencing used PBMCs, obtained after 24 months of ibrutinib treatment. All receptors derive from a human donor with chronic lymphocytic leukemia.

This chain joins TRBV2 and TRBJ2-5; 9 bases map to TRBD2. Germline-derived CDR1 and CDR2 are SNHLY and FYNNEI. The CDR3 consists of 15 residues. Trimming at V came to 8 bases and at J to 5 bases, leaving 12 bases not matched to a gene. The CDR3 nucleotides are TGTGCCAGCGGAGGACCTGCGGGAGGGCCTGAGACCCAGTACTTC. As protein: CASGGPAGGPETQYF.

This rearrangement joins TRBV6-1 to TRBJ1-5; the match to TRBD1 covers 7 bases. The CDR3 runs to 12 residues. V was pared by 7 bases and J by 7 bases, with 4 bases of the junction left unmatched. Germline CDR1 MNHNS, CDR2 SASEGT. CDR3 amino acids: CASTQGGQPQHF. The CDR3 region has the DNA TGTGCCAGCACCCAGGGGGGGCAGCCCCAGCATTTT.

The chain combines TRBV27 with TRBJ2-7; possible D gene TRBD2, 5 bases. Trimming removed 8 bases at V and 4 bases at J, with 15 bases between. Germline-derived CDR1 and CDR2 are MNHEY and SMNVEV (reference sequence). CDR3 length equals 13 residues. CDR3: CASGISPGYEQYF. The CDR3 DNA reads as TGTGCCAGCGGCATCTCGCCGGGATACGAGCAGTACTTC.

This clone was counted a few times. The V call is TRBV19, the J call TRBJ2-3; no reliable D call. The CDR3 sequence is 12 residues long. Germline V gives CDR1 LNHDA, CDR2 SQIVND (reference sequence). V lost 10 bases to trimming and J lost 2 bases, with 10 bases between them. The CDR3 spells CATRWDTDTQYF. The CDR3 bases are TGTGCCACCAGGTGGGACACAGATACGCAGTATTTT.

The rearrangement uses TRBV28 and TRBJ2-1; D is unclear. Trimming took 2 bases from V and 5 from J, leaving 13 bases between them. Germline V gene sequence: CDR1 MDHEN, CDR2 SYDVKM. CDR3 length equals 15 residues. The CDR3 loop reads CASSLGGIYHNEQFF. CDR3 DNA: TGTGCCAGCAGTTTAGGCGGTATCTACCACAATGAGCAGTTCTTC. Together with reference TRBV28 and TRBJ2-1, the CDR3 gives the full variable domain: DVKVTQSSRYLVKRTGEKVFLECVQDMDHENMFWYRQDPGLGLRLIYFSYDVKMKEKGDIPEGYSVSREKKERFSLILESASTNQTSMYLCASSLGGIYHNEQFFGPGTRLTVL.

CDR3: CASSQWAHNEQFF. DNA for the CDR3: TGTGCCAGCAGCCAATGGGCCCACAATGAGCAGTTCTTC. The chain is built from TRBV7-2 and TRBJ2-1, with unresolved D. From germline, CDR1 is SGHTA and CDR2 FQGNSA. The CDR3 totals 13 residues. With 5 bases removed from V and 5 bases from J, the gap between germline ends came to 10 bases.

This chain links TRBV23-1 with TRBJ1-5, with D unresolved. TRBV23-1 is treated as an ORF (open reading frame) with a function not yet certain. Trimming removed 8 bases at V and 7 bases at J, with 15 bases between. The length of the CDR3 is 13 residues. The chain's CDR3 is CASDGRERQPQHF. The CDR3 DNA follows: TGCGCCAGCGACGGAAGGGAACGACAGCCCCAGCATTTT.

The chain carries TRBV7-9 and TRBJ1-4, with no clear D. The CDR3 runs 15 residues. The germline V gene has CDR1 SEHNR and CDR2 FQNEAQ (reference sequence). V gave up 1 base and J gave up 11 bases, with 17 bases separating them. The CDR3: CASSLGGGYGAKLFF. CDR3 sequence (DNA): TGTGCCAGCAGCTTAGGTGGTGGATATGGCGCGAAACTGTTTTTT. Filled out from reference TRBV7-9 and TRBJ1-4, the complete variable domain reads DTGVSQNPRHKITKRGQNVTFRCDPISEHNRLYWYRQTLGQGPEFLTYFQNEAQLEKSRLLSDRFSAERPKGSFSTLEIQRTEQGDSAMYLCASSLGGGYGAKLFFGSGTQLSVL.

This clone came up a few times. V usage is TRBV6-5 and J usage is TRBJ2-7; either TRBD1 or TRBD2 may supply D (5 bases each). CDR3 length: 15 residues. The V end lost 2 bases, the J end lost 4 bases, and 15 bases lay between the germline ends. Germline loops: CDR1 MNHEY, CDR2 SVGAGI. The CDR3 loop reads CASSYDELGEYEQYF. For the CDR3, the DNA is TGTGCCAGCAGTTACGACGAATTAGGGGAGTACGAGCAGTACTTC.

V gene TRBV6-4 combines with J gene TRBJ1-5; D is ambiguous. In germline, CDR1 is MRHNA, CDR2 SNTAGT. Trimming took 6 bases from V and 5 from J, leaving 11 bases between them. The CDR3 length is 13 residues. CDR3 in amino acids: CASSRGADQPQHF. The CDR3 DNA reads TGTGCCAGCAGCCGGGGTGCCGATCAGCCCCAGCATTTT.

The genes are TRBV11-2 and TRBJ2-7; 10 nucleotides align to TRBD2. The V and J ends lost 1 base and 6 bases, in that order; junction bases with no gene match: 6. This CDR3 has 15 residues. Germline loops: CDR1 SGHAT, CDR2 FQNNGV. The CDR3 spells CASSLVMASGSEQYF. The DNA for the CDR3 is TGTGCCAGCAGCTTAGTAATGGCTAGCGGGAGCGAGCAGTACTTC.

The chain employs TRBV7-3 and TRBJ2-6; TRBD1 might be the D (5 bases). The germline V gene encodes CDR1 SGHTA and CDR2 FQGTGA. Trimming removed 0 bases at V and 0 bases at J, with 9 bases between. The length of the CDR3 is 17 residues. This chain's CDR3 is CASSLTAGISGANVLTF. CDR3 bases: TGTGCCAGCAGCTTAACGGCAGGGATCTCTGGGGCCAACGTCCTGACTTTC.